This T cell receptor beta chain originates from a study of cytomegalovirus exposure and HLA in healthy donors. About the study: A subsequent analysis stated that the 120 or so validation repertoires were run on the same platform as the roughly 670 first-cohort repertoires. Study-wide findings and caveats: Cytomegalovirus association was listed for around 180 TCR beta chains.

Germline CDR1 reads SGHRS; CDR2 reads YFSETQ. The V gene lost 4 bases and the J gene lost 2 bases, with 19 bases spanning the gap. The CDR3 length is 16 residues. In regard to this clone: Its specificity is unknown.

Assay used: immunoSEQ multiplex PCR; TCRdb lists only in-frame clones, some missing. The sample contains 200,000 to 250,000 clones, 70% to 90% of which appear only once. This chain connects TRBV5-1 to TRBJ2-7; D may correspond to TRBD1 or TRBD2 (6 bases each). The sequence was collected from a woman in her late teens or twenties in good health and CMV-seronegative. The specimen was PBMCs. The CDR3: CASSPNGGSATYEQYF. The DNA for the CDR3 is TGCGCCAGCAGCCCCAACGGGGGCTCGGCAACCTACGAGCAGTACTTC. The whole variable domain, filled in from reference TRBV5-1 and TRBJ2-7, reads KAGVTQTPRYLIKTRGQQVTLSCSPISGHRSVSWYQQTPGQGLQFLFEYFSETQRNKGNFPGRFSGRQFSNSRSEMNVSTLELGDSALYLCASSPNGGSATYEQYFGPGTRLTVT.